Presented here are 8 T cell receptor beta chains from one specimen sequenced in a study of cytomegalovirus exposure and HLA in healthy donors. It was with 60 Vbeta and 13 Jbeta primers that the PCR ran. Profiling relied on immunoSEQ multiplex PCR, and the TCRdb table lists in-frame clones only, not all of them. Of approximately 40,000 clones detected, 65% to 90% appear once; the ten largest clones hold about 10%. The sequencing input was PBMCs. The source of these receptors is a woman aged 18-29 years in good health and CMV-seropositive.

About this clone itself: Compared with germline, one end of the junction differs, possibly owing to a read error. DNA of the CDR3: TGTGCTAGCAGCACACAGGGACAGACAAACAATCAGCCCCAGCATTTT. Translation: CASSTQGQTNNQPQHF. The chain carries TRBV7-7 and TRBJ1-5; 7 bases line up with TRBD1. The CDR3 has 16 amino acids. Germline values: CDR1 SSHAT, CDR2 FNYEAQ (reference sequence).

The rearrangement joins TRBV7-3 to TRBJ2-3, with D possibly TRBD1 on 5 matching bases. V was trimmed by 2 bases and J by 4 bases, leaving 7 bases between them. CDR1 is SGHTA, CDR2 FQGTGA, per germline. This CDR3 is 13 amino acids long. The CDR3, as DNA: TGTGCCAGCAGCTTACAGGGATCAGATACGCAGTATTTT. Protein product: CASSLQGSDTQYF. Filled out from reference TRBV7-3 and TRBJ2-3, the complete variable domain reads GAGVSQTPSNKVTEKGKYVELRCDPISGHTALYWYRQSLGQGPEFLIYFQGTGAADDSGLPNDRFFAVRPEGSVSTLKIQRTERGDSAVYLCASSLQGSDTQYFGPGTRLTVL.

The genes are TRBV7-9 and TRBJ1-1, with D uncertain. This CDR3 region has 17 residues. The germline CDR1 and CDR2 sequences are SEHNR and FQNEAQ (reference sequence). The V gene lost 0 bases and the J gene lost 5 bases, with 19 bases spanning the gap. The CDR3 DNA follows: TGTGCCAGCAGCTTAGCGCGGGGTCTCGGTAGTGTTACTGAAGCTTTCTTT. Protein product: CASSLARGLGSVTEAFF.

The chain couples TRBV4-3 to TRBJ2-3; no definite D call. This CDR3 region has 14 residues. V lost 0 bases and J lost 3, with 7 bases in between. CDR1 is LGHNA, CDR2 YSLEER, per germline. This CDR3 reads CASSQDLVTDTQYF. CDR3 nucleotides: TGCGCCAGCAGCCAAGATTTAGTAACAGATACGCAGTATTTT.

This chain links TRBV10-3 with TRBJ1-3; the match to TRBD1 covers 9 bases. V lost 0 bases, J lost 2 bases, and 5 bases stayed unmatched. The CDR3 contains 17 residues. CDR1 and CDR2 (germline): ENHRY, SYGVKD. DNA of the CDR3: TGTGCCATCAGTGAGTCGATAGGACAGGGGACTGGAAACACCATATATTTT. Amino acids: CAISESIGQGTGNTIYF.

This clone was found once. The genes are TRBV11-2 and TRBJ1-1; possibly TRBD1 for D (6 bases). Trimming removed 6 bases at V and 4 bases at J, with 15 bases between. Germline loops: CDR1 SGHAT, CDR2 FQNNGV. The CDR3 loop spans 14 amino acids. The CDR3 bases are TGTGCCAGCAGTACACAGGGCTGGGTCACTGAAGCTTTCTTT. Translation: CASSTQGWVTEAFF. Full variable domain (rest looked up from reference TRBV11-2 and TRBJ1-1): EAGVAQSPRYKIIEKRQSVAFWCNPISGHATLYWYQQILGQGPKLLIQFQNNGVVDDSQLPKDRFSAERLKGVDSTLKIQPAKLEDSAVYLCASSTQGWVTEAFFGQGTRLTVV.

The chain uses TRBV7-6 and TRBJ2-5, with D possibly being TRBD1 (6 bases). CDR1 is SGHVS, CDR2 FNYEAQ, per germline. This CDR3 comprises 12 residues. V was shortened by 5 bases and J by 6 bases, with 10 bases between the two germline ends. The CDR3 DNA reads as TGTGCCAGCAGCGGGACAAGAAAGACCCAGTACTTC. This translates into CASSGTRKTQYF. Filled out from reference TRBV7-6 and TRBJ2-5, the complete variable domain reads GAGVSQSPRYKVTKRGQDVALRCDPISGHVSLYWYRQALGQGPEFLTYFNYEAQQDKSGLPNDRFSAERPEGSISTLTIQRTEQRDSAMYRCASSGTRKTQYFGPGTRLLVL.

A single count supports this clone. V is TRBV5-1 and J is TRBJ2-2; perhaps TRBD2 as D (6 bases). The length of the CDR3 is 13 residues. V shed 4 bases and J shed 9 bases, with 13 bases lying between them. CDR1 and CDR2 (germline): SGHRS, YFSETQ. The CDR3 loop is CASSPQEGRELFF. CDR3 DNA sequence: TGCGCCAGCAGCCCTCAGGAGGGGAGGGAGCTGTTTTTT.